This T cell receptor (beta chain) was captured by sequencing in a study of T cells in Graves' hyperthyroidism and ophthalmopathy. Study-wide findings and caveats: Ophthalmopathy and stable hyperthyroidism were separated by a 13 V-J model. Among clonotypes expanded in thyroid above 0.001, most were also found in blood.

To note about this clonotype: Its antigen remains unknown. No conserved phenylalanine or tryptophan is present at the end of the CDR3, so a read error is the likely explanation.

This CDR3 has 14 amino acids. Germline-derived CDR1 and CDR2 are LNHDA and SQIVND (reference sequence). V lost 3 bases to trimming and J lost 5 bases, with 13 bases between them. Patients were excluded for uncontrolled infection, other autoimmune disease, pregnancy or lactation. Fresh peripheral blood, approximately 10 ml, was the source of the PBMCs. There were TCR beta CDR3 regions amplified from RNA transcripts. The HTBI primer set was used in a first-round RT-PCR of the TCR CDR3. Each CDR3 protein gets one entry after TCRdb re-called the multiplex PCR reads with MiXCR. The sample includes 500,000 or so distinct CDR3 sequences, roughly a sixth seen only once; the top ten take under 20%.

The clonotype was recovered from a woman under 30 with Graves' ophthalmopathy. The V call is TRBV19, the J call TRBJ1-1; D uncertain. Sequenced sample: blood. CDR3 loop: CASSIGLDETEAFS. CDR3 coding DNA: TGTGCCAGTAGTATCGGGCTCGATGAGACTGAAGCTTTCTCT.